This T cell receptor (beta chain) originates from a study of identical twins. Unique molecular identifiers were present on the cDNA, and a universal primer site came from template switching. From the 5' RACE reads, TCRdb called clonotypes with MiXCR, one entry per CDR3 protein. The top ten clones hold approximately 0.52% of a sample with 450,000 to 600,000 distinct CDR3 sequences, around 22% of them seen once. With respect to this clonotype: Its antigen is unknown.

There are 15 residues in the CDR3. V lost 5 bases, J lost 2 bases, and 16 bases lay in between. Germline loops: CDR1 MNHNS, CDR2 SASEGT. Study conclusions and caveats: Researchers caution that invariant MAIT and iNKT cells could partly confound zero-insertion analyses.

These data also formed part of another study, on yellow fever vaccine responses in identical twins. That report adds: Convergence reportedly seemed to mark part of the twins' vaccine T cell response, with personalization marking the rest.

V usage is TRBV6-1 and J usage is TRBJ2-7; D is ambiguous. The clonotype originates from a woman aged 18-29 years in good health. Sequencing was done on a sample of CD4+ T cells sorted from blood. The CDR3 region has the DNA TGTGCCAGCAGTAAGCAGGTTACCTTCCCCTACGAGCAGTACTTC. It is translated as CASSKQVTFPYEQYF.